This TCR beta chain was profiled in a study of T-cell memory formation after mild COVID-19. The study, taken as a whole, reports: Balance between CD4 and CD8 was seen in clones contracting day 15 to 85, and a CD4+ lean was seen in later expanders. Several responding clones turned up in pre-infection memory, indicating that cross-reactive memory may have taken part. Second-wave clones that peaked on day 37 lacked confirmed SARS-CoV-2 specificity. Clones which contracted sat mainly in CM and EM if CD4+, and in EMRA if CD8+.

The germline V and J ends were trimmed by 4 bases and 1 base, with 4 bases remaining between them. CDR1 and CDR2 (germline): ENHRY, SYGVKD. The CDR3 totals 12 residues. Each CDR3 protein gets one entry after TCRdb re-called the 5' RACE reads with MiXCR. Counted here are almost 350,000 distinct CDR3 sequences, less than 25% occurring once; the ten biggest clones make up roughly 23%. This clonotype appeared a few times. Its antigen is undetermined. The sequenced sample consisted of PBMCs or a T cell subset sorted from them (not recorded which). The rearrangement joins TRBV10-3 to TRBJ1-1; D is ambiguous. This TCR was recovered from a man between 18 and 29 years old who had mild COVID-19 (a few samples of this study predate the infection). Cell type and time point are not known. The CDR3 DNA is TGTGCCATCAGTGTCTCGAACACTGAAGCTTTCTTT. The encoded protein is CAISVSNTEAFF.